Following are 22 T cell receptor beta chains from one sample sequenced in a study of T cell repertoires in cytomegalovirus infection. Using its own MiXCR run on the reads, TCRdb lists one record per CDR3 protein. The table shows under 350,000 distinct CDR3 sequences, with more than 8% occurring only once. Sequencing input: PBMCs. The receptors were gathered from a human donor in good health (CMV status not recorded). Some clones in this sample may be carry-over from other donors' samples.

The chain is built from TRBV27 and TRBJ1-6, with 7 bases that match TRBD1. This CDR3 spans 14 amino acids. Germline V gene sequence: CDR1 MNHEY, CDR2 SMNVEV (reference sequence). Losses at the gene ends were 6 bases for V and 3 bases for J; bases not matched to a gene: 2. Here the CDR3 DNA reads TGTGCCAGCAGACCAGGGGGCTATAATTCACCCCTCCACTTT. This codes for CASRPGGYNSPLHF.

This clonotype was counted at least ten times. The chain is built from TRBV7-2 and TRBJ1-5; the match to TRBD1 covers 7 bases. Germline-derived CDR1 and CDR2 are SGHTA and FQGNSA. V shed 5 bases and J 5 bases; nucleotides not matched to a gene: 6. CDR3 size: 14 residues. The CDR3 coding sequence is TGTGCCAGCAGCCAGGGGGGGAGATATCAGCCCCAGCATTTT. Its protein product is CASSQGGRYQPQHF.

The sample holds many counts of this clonotype. CDR3 amino acids: CASSWTSGSVEETQYF. The CDR3 DNA is TGTGCCAGCAGTTGGACTAGCGGGAGTGTGGAAGAGACCCAGTACTTC. The V and J genes are TRBV6-6 and TRBJ2-5; 13 bases agree with TRBD2. Per the germline V gene, CDR1 is MNHNY and CDR2 is SVGAGI (reference sequence). V dropped 4 bases and J dropped 3; count of bases not matched to a gene: 5. CDR3 size: 16 residues.

This clonotype was detected many times. This chain links TRBV7-8 with TRBJ2-2; D remains ambiguous. CDR1 SGHVS and CDR2 FQNEAQ come from the germline V gene. The V end was cut by 6 bases, the J end by 6 bases, with 17 bases between. The CDR3 runs 15 residues. This CDR3 is CASSVDHGPSGELFF. The CDR3 DNA sequence: TGTGCCAGCAGTGTGGACCACGGGCCCTCCGGGGAGCTGTTTTTT.

In its sample, this clonotype was seen many times. Germline and junction disagree at one end, which may indicate a read error. The V gene is TRBV7-9, the J gene TRBJ1-4; a possible D gene is TRBD1 (6 bases). CDR1 is SEHNR, CDR2 FQNEAQ, per germline (reference sequence). The CDR3 runs to 14 residues. CDR3 sequence reads: CASSLVTGNGKLFF. The CDR3 DNA reads TGTGCCAGCAGCTTAGTAACAGGGAATGGAAAACTGTTTTTT. The whole variable domain, filled in from reference TRBV7-9 and TRBJ1-4, reads DTGVSQNPRHKITKRGQNVTFRCDPISEHNRLYWYRQTLGQGPEFLTYFQNEAQLEKSRLLSDRFSAERPKGSFSTLEIQRTEQGDSAMYLCASSLVTGNGKLFFGSGTQLSVL.

This clonotype was seen ten or more times. V and J are TRBV5-1 and TRBJ2-7; TRBD1 might be the D (5 bases). The germline gives CDR1 SGHRS, CDR2 YFSETQ. CDR3 size: 14 residues. V was shortened by 0 bases and J by 3 bases, with 10 bases between the two germline ends. The CDR3 region is CASSLDTGLYEQYF. The DNA for the CDR3 is TGCGCCAGCAGCTTGGACACAGGCCTCTACGAGCAGTACTTC.

The table lists this clonotype with a few counts. This chain connects TRBV7-2 to TRBJ1-5; 11 nucleotides line up with TRBD1. This CDR3 is built from 15 residues. The germline V gene has CDR1 SGHTA and CDR2 FQGNSA. The junction had 7 bases not matched to a gene; V was cut back by 5 bases and J by 7 bases. The CDR3 DNA is TGTGCCAGCAGCCCTTTGGACAGGGGGCTCCAGCCCCAGCATTTT. This sequence encodes CASSPLDRGLQPQHF.

This rearrangement joins TRBV12-3 or TRBV12-4 to TRBJ2-7; a possible D gene is TRBD1 (5 bases). V lost 6 bases and J 6 bases, leaving 12 bases between the germline ends. CDR3 length: 12 amino acids. The chain's CDR3 is CASRKDQGEQYF. In nucleotides, the CDR3 is TGTGCCAGCAGAAAGGATCAGGGCGAGCAGTACTTC.

The gene calls are TRBV7-9 and TRBJ1-1, with 9 bases identical to TRBD1. The CDR3 has 16 amino acids. The V and J ends lost 4 bases and 1 base, in that order; junction bases with no gene match: 7. Germline values: CDR1 SEHNR, CDR2 FQNEAQ (reference sequence). The CDR3 nucleotides are TGTGCCAGCAGCTCCGCCGGGACAGGGCGGAACACTGAAGCTTTCTTT. This gives the protein CASSSAGTGRNTEAFF.

This clonotype was counted only a few times. This chain links TRBV6-2 or TRBV6-3 with TRBJ1-6; D is perhaps TRBD1 (6 bases). The V end was cut by 5 bases, the J end by 0 bases, with 11 bases between. This CDR3 is built from 16 residues. CDR1 is MNHEY and CDR2 is SVGEGT in the germline V gene. This CDR3 reads CASSRRQDSYNSPLHF. The CDR3 DNA sequence: TGTGCCAGCAGTCGTCGACAGGACTCCTATAATTCACCCCTCCACTTT.

This clonotype occurred many times. The CDR3 DNA is TGTGCCAGCAGCTTGGAACTTAGCGGGAGTTACGAGCAGTACTTC. Its protein is CASSLELSGSYEQYF. The rearrangement uses TRBV7-2 and TRBJ2-7; 9 bases align to TRBD2. The J segment lost 4 bases and the V segment lost 3 bases, leaving 7 bases of the junction unmatched. The CDR3 consists of 15 residues. Germline values: CDR1 SGHTA, CDR2 FQGNSA.

This clonotype appeared a few times. The CDR3 DNA follows: TGTGCCAGTAGTGGCAGACTAGCGGGAGGCTACAATGAGCAGTTCTTC. Its translation is CASSGRLAGGYNEQFF. This rearrangement joins TRBV19 to TRBJ2-1, with 13 bases fitting TRBD2. The CDR3 runs to 16 residues. Germline lookup yields CDR1 LNHDA and CDR2 SQIVND (reference sequence). Trimming at V came to 5 bases and at J to 3 bases, leaving 4 bases not matched to a gene.

The sample holds a few counts of this clonotype. V and J are TRBV20-1 and TRBJ2-3; TRBD2 might be the D (5 bases). The CDR3 extends over 13 amino acids. V gave up 1 base and J gave up 6 bases, with 11 bases separating them. The germline V gene encodes CDR1 DFQATT and CDR2 SNEGSKA (reference sequence). The CDR3 DNA is TGCAGTGCTAGAGGTGCGGGTGGGGATACGCAGTATTTT. Its translation is CSARGAGGDTQYF.

This clonotype was detected a few times. DNA of the CDR3: TGTGCCAGCAGCACCGGGACAGGGGAATCTAGCGGGGGCACAGATACGCAGTATTTT. Translating it yields CASSTGTGESSGGTDTQYF. This chain links TRBV7-2 with TRBJ2-3; a possible D gene is TRBD1 (10 bases). Germline CDR1 and CDR2: SGHTA and FQGNSA. V gave up 5 bases and J gave up 1 base, with 25 bases separating them. The CDR3 runs 19 residues. Full variable domain (outside the CDR3, taken from reference TRBV7-2 and TRBJ2-3): GAGVSQSPSNKVTEKGKDVELRCDPISGHTALYWYRQSLGQGLEFLIYFQGNSAPDKSGLPSDRFSAERTGGSVSTLTIQRTQQEDSAVYLCASSTGTGESSGGTDTQYFGPGTRLTVL.

V gene TRBV4-2 combines with J gene TRBJ1-1; no firm D call. Germline-derived CDR1 and CDR2 are LGHNA and YNFKEQ. This CDR3 contains 14 residues. V lost 0 bases and J 4 bases, leaving 9 bases between the germline ends. CDR3 protein: CASSQERTSTEAFF. Written as DNA, the CDR3 is TGTGCCAGCAGCCAAGAAAGGACGAGCACTGAAGCTTTCTTT.

Remarks on this clonotype: At one end, the junction sequence differs from germline, possibly due to a read error. The rearrangement joins TRBV6-1 to TRBJ1-3; the match to TRBD1 covers 8 bases. Germline values: CDR1 MNHNS, CDR2 SASEGT. This CDR3 comprises 15 residues. CDR3 in DNA: TGTGTCAGCATTCACCTGGACAGGGCTGGAAACACCATATATTTT. This gives the protein CVSIHLDRAGNTIYF.

The rearrangement uses TRBV11-2 and TRBJ1-4, with D unresolved. Germline V gene sequence: CDR1 SGHAT, CDR2 FQNNGV. Trimming cost V 4 bases and J 8 bases, with 11 bases left between them. The CDR3 totals 13 residues. The CDR3 protein is CASSSWTVEKLFF. As DNA, the CDR3 is TGTGCCAGCAGCTCTTGGACGGTGGAAAAACTGTTTTTT.

This clonotype was observed a few times. The rearrangement links TRBV20-1 to TRBJ1-3, with unresolved D. Deletions cut 3 bases from V and 4 bases from J, with 7 bases between. Germline values: CDR1 DFQATT, CDR2 SNEGSKA (reference sequence). The CDR3 has 12 amino acids. CDR3 region: CSARSTGNTIYF. In nucleotides, the CDR3 is TGCAGTGCTAGGTCGACAGGAAACACCATATATTTT.

This clonotype has a count of ten or more. The rearrangement joins TRBV7-9 to TRBJ2-1, with 11 bases matching TRBD2. Germline values: CDR1 SEHNR, CDR2 FQNEAQ (reference sequence). V shed 3 bases and J 3 bases; nucleotides not matched to a gene: 4. CDR3 length: 16 residues. This CDR3 reads CASSFWLAGGYNEQFF. CDR3 DNA: TGTGCCAGCAGCTTTTGGCTAGCGGGAGGCTACAATGAGCAGTTCTTC.

The genes are TRBV19 and TRBJ2-1; 10 positions agree with TRBD1. The germline V gene has CDR1 LNHDA and CDR2 SQIVND (reference sequence). CDR3 length equals 16 residues. The V gene end was trimmed by 5 bases and the J gene end by 6 bases; junction bases not matched to a gene: 10. CDR3 residues: CASSARQGARFNEQFF. DNA of the CDR3: TGTGCCAGTAGTGCCCGACAGGGGGCTAGATTCAATGAGCAGTTCTTC. The full variable domain, completed using reference TRBV19 and TRBJ2-1, is DGGITQSPKYLFRKEGQNVTLSCEQNLNHDAMYWYRQDPGQGLRLIYYSQIVNDFQKGDIAEGYSVSREKKESFPLTVTSAQKNPTAFYLCASSARQGARFNEQFFGPGTRLTVL.

This clonotype appeared a few times. The chain couples TRBV6-2 or TRBV6-3 to TRBJ2-4, with 8 bases lining up with TRBD1. V shed 8 bases, J shed 9 bases, and the junction held 12 bases outside the gene matches. There are 14 residues in the CDR3. Looked up from germline, CDR1 is MNHEY and CDR2 is SVGEGT. The CDR3 is CASHFGQGLSIQYF. CDR3 nucleotides: TGTGCCAGCCACTTCGGACAGGGTCTTAGCATTCAGTACTTC.

The chain joins TRBV20-1 to TRBJ2-7, with D tentatively TRBD2 (6 bases). Germline lookup yields CDR1 DFQATT and CDR2 SNEGSKA (reference sequence). Trimming shortened V by 3 bases and J by 6 bases, and 15 bases separated the two germline ends. This CDR3 region has 13 residues. DNA of the CDR3: TGCAGTGCTAGGCCCCCCGGGCGGGGCGAGCAGTACTTC. Its translation: CSARPPGRGEQYF.